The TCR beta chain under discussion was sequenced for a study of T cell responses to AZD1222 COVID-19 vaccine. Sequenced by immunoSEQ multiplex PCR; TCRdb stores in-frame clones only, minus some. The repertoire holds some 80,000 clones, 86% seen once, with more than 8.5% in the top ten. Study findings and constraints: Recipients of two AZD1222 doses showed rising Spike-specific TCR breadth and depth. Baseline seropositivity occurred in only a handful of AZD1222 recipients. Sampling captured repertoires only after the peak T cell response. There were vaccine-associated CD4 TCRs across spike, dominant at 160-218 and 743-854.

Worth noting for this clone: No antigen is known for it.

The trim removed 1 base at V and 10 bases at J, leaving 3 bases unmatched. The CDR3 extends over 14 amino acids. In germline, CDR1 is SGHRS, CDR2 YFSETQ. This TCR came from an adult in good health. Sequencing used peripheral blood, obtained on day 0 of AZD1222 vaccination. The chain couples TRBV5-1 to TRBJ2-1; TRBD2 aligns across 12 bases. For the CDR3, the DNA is TGCGCCAGCAGCTTGCCTAGCGGGAGGGTCGAGCAGTTCTTC. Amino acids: CASSLPSGRVEQFF.